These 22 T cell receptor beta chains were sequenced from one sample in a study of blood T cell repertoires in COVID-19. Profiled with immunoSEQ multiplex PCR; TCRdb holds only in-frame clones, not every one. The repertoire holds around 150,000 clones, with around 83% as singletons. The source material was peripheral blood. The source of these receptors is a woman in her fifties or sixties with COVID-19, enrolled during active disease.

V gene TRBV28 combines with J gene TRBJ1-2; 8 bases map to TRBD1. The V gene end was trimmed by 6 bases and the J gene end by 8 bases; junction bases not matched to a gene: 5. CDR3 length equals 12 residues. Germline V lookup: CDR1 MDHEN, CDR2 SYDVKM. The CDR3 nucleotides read TGTGCCAGCAGGACGACAGGGGAAGGCTACACCTTC. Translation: CASRTTGEGYTF.

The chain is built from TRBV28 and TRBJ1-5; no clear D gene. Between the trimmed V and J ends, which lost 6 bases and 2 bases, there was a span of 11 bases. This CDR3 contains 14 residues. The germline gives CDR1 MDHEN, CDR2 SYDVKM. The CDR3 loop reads CASSPPAGNQPQHF. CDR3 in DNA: TGTGCCAGCAGCCCGCCAGCGGGCAATCAGCCCCAGCATTTT.

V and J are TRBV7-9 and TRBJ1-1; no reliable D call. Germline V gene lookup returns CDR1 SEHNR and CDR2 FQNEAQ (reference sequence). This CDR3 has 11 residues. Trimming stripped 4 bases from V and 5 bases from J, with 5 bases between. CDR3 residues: CASSSGTEAFF. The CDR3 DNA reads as TGTGCCAGCAGCTCGGGGACTGAAGCTTTCTTT.

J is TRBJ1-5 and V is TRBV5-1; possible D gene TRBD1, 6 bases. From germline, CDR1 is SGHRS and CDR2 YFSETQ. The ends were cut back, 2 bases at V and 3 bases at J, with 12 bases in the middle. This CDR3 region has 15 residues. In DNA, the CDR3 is TGCGCCAGCAGCTTAAGGGCAGGGGACAATCAGCCCCAGCATTTT. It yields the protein CASSLRAGDNQPQHF.

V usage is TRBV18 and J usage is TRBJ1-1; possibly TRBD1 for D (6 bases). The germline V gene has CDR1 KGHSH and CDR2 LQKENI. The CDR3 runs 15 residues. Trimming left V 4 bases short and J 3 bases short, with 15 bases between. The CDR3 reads CASSQNGGLDTEAFF. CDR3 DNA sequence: TGTGCCAGCTCACAAAATGGGGGCTTGGACACTGAAGCTTTCTTT.

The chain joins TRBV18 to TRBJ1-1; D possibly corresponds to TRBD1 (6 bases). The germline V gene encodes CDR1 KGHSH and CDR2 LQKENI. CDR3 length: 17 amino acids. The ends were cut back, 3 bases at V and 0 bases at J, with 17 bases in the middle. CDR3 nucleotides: TGTGCCAGCTCACCTTACGGGGACATTGCCGTGAACACTGAAGCTTTCTTT. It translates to CASSPYGDIAVNTEAFF.

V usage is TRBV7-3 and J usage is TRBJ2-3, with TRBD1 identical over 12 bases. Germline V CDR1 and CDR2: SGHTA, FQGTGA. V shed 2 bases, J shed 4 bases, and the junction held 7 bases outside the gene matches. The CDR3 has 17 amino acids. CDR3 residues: CASSLGGGQGAPDTQYF. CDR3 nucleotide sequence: TGTGCCAGCAGCTTAGGCGGGGGACAGGGGGCTCCAGATACGCAGTATTTT. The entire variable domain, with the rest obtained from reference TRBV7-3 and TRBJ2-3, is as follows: GAGVSQTPSNKVTEKGKYVELRCDPISGHTALYWYRQSLGQGPEFLIYFQGTGAADDSGLPNDRFFAVRPEGSVSTLKIQRTERGDSAVYLCASSLGGGQGAPDTQYFGPGTRLTVL.

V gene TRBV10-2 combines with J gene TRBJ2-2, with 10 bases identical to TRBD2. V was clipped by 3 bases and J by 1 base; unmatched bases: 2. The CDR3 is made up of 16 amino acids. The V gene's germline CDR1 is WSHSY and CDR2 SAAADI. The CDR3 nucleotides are TGCGCCAGCAGTGACTGGACTAGCGGGAACACCGGGGAGCTGTTTTTT. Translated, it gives CASSDWTSGNTGELFF.

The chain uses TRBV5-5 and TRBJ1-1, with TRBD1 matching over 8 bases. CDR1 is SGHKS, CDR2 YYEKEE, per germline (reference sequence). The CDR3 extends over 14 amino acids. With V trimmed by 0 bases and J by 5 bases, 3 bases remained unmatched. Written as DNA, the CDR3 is TGTGCCAGCAGCTTGGGGACAGGGATGACTGAAGCTTTCTTT. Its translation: CASSLGTGMTEAFF. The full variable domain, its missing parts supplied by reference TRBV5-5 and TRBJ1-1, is DAGVTQSPTHLIKTRGQQVTLRCSPISGHKSVSWYQQVLGQGPQFIFQYYEKEERGRGNFPDRFSARQFPNYSSELNVNALLLGDSALYLCASSLGTGMTEAFFGQGTRLTVV.

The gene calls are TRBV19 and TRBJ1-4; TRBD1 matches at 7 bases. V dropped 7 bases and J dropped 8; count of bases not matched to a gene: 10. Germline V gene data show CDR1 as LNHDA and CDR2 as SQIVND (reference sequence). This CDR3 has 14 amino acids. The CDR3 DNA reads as TGTGCCAGTACCTCAGGGACAGTCACGGAAAAACTGTTTTTT. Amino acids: CASTSGTVTEKLFF.

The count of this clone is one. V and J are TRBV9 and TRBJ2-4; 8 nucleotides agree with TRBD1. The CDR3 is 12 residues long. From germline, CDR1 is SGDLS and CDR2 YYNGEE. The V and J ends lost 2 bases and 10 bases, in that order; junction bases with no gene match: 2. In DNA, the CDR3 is TGTGCCAGCAGCGTCACAGGGGGTATTCAGTACTTC. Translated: CASSVTGGIQYF.

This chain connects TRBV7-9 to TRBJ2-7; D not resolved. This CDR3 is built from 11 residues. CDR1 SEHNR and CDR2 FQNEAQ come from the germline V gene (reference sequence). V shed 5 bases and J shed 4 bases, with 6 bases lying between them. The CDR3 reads CASSVNYEQYF. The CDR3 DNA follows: TGTGCCAGCAGCGTCAATTACGAGCAGTACTTC. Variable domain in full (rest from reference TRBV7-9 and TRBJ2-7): DTGVSQNPRHKITKRGQNVTFRCDPISEHNRLYWYRQTLGQGPEFLTYFQNEAQLEKSRLLSDRFSAERPKGSFSTLEIQRTEQGDSAMYLCASSVNYEQYFGPGTRLTVT.

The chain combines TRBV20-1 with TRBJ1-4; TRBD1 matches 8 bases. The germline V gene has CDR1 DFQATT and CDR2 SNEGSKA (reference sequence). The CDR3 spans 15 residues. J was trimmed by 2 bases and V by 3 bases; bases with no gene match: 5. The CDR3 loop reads CSASGSGGTNEKLFF. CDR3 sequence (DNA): TGCAGTGCTAGTGGATCAGGGGGCACTAATGAAAAACTGTTTTTT.

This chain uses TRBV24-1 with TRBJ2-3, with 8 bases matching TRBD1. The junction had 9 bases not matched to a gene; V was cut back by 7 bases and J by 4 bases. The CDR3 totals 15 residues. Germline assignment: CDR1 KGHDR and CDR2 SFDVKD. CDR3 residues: CATSPFRGPSDTQYF. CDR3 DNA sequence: TGTGCCACCAGCCCCTTCAGGGGGCCTTCAGATACGCAGTATTTT.

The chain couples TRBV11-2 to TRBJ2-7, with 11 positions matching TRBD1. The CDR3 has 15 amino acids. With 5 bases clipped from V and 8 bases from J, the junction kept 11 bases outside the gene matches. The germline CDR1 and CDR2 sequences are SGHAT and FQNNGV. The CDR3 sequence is CASSPRGGTGGKQYF. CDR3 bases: TGTGCCAGCAGCCCTAGAGGAGGGACAGGGGGAAAGCAGTACTTC.

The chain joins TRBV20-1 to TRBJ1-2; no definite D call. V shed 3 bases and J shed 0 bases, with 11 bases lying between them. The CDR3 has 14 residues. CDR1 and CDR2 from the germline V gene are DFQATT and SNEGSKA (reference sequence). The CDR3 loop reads CSASGGSTNYGYTF. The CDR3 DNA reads TGCAGTGCTAGTGGCGGGTCCACTAACTATGGCTACACCTTC.

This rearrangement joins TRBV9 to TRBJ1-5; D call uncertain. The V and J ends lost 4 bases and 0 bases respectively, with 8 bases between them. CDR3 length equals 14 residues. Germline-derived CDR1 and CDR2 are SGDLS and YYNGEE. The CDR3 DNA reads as TGTGCCAGCAGCCGAGAGTATAGCAATCAGCCCCAGCATTTT. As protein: CASSREYSNQPQHF.

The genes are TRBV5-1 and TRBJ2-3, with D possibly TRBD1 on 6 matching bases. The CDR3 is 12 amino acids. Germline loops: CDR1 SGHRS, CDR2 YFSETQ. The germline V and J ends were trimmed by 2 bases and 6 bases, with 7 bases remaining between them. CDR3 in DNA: TGCGCCAGCAGCTTTACAGGGGATACGCAGTATTTT. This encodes CASSFTGDTQYF.

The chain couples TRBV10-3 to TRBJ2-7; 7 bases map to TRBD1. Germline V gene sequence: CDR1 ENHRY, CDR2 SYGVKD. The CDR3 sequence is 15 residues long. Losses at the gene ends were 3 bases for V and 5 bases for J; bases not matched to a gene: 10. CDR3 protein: CAISDRKGAPHEQYF. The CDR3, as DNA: TGTGCCATCAGTGACCGGAAGGGGGCGCCACACGAGCAGTACTTC.

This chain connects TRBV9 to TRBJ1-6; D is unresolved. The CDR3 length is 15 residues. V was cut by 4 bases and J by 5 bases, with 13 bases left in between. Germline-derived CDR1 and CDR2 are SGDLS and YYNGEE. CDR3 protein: CASSPSRRDNSPLHF. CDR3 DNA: TGTGCCAGCAGCCCGTCCAGGCGGGATAATTCACCCCTCCACTTT.

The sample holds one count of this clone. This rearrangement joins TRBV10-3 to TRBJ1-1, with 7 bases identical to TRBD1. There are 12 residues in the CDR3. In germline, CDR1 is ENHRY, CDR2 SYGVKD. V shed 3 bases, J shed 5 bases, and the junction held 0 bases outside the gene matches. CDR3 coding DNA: TGTGCCATCAGTGACAGGGGGACTGAAGCTTTCTTT. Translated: CAISDRGTEAFF.

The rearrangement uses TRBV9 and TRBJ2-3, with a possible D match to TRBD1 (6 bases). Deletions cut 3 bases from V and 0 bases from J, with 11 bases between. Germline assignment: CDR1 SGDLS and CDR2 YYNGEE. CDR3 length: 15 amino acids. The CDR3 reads CASSEDSTSTDTQYF. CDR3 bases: TGTGCCAGCAGCGAGGACAGTACTAGCACAGATACGCAGTATTTT.